These 19 T cell receptor beta chains were all obtained from the same sample, sequenced in a study of blood T cell repertoires in COVID-19. Method: immunoSEQ multiplex PCR; TCRdb's copy keeps in-frame clones and lacks some. The sample records 97,000 or so clones, 80% to 95% being singletons. Sequenced sample: peripheral blood. The receptors derive from a woman aged 50 to 60 with COVID-19, enrolled during active disease.

The chain combines TRBV10-2 with TRBJ1-1, with D perhaps matching TRBD1 (5 bases). This CDR3 spans 11 amino acids. CDR1 is WSHSY, CDR2 SAAADI, per germline. V lost 5 bases, J lost 10 bases, and 11 bases lay in between. The CDR3 sequence is CASSSLQGAFF. The CDR3 DNA sequence: TGCGCCAGCAGTTCCTTGCAGGGAGCTTTCTTT.

The V call is TRBV30, the J call TRBJ1-6; TRBD1 might be the D (5 bases). Germline V gene data show CDR1 as GTSNPN and CDR2 as SVGIG (reference sequence). The CDR3 has 13 residues. The V end was cut by 2 bases, the J end by 10 bases, with 12 bases between. The CDR3 DNA reads TGTGCCTGGAGTAATCAGGGTGGGTCACCCCTCCACTTT. Translated, it gives CAWSNQGGSPLHF.

This sequence joins TRBV12-3 or TRBV12-4 and TRBJ1-6; unclear D gene. This CDR3 is built from 13 residues. Trimming stripped 6 bases from V and 6 bases from J, with 9 bases between. The CDR3 region is CASRTTRNSPLHF. The CDR3 DNA sequence: TGTGCCAGCAGGACAACACGTAATTCACCCCTCCACTTT.

The rearrangement joins TRBV7-6 to TRBJ2-2, with 8 bases matching TRBD1. The ends lost 1 base at V and 5 bases at J; junction bases unmatched: 9. The germline V gene encodes CDR1 SGHVS and CDR2 FNYEAQ. This CDR3 has 17 amino acids. CDR3 DNA sequence: TGTGCCAGCAGCTTAGGACCTCAGGGGGCGCGGACCGGGGAGCTGTTTTTT. It is translated as CASSLGPQGARTGELFF.

The chain joins TRBV15 to TRBJ2-7; D perhaps matches TRBD2 (6 bases). Trimming stripped 0 bases from V and 4 bases from J, with 7 bases between. There are 13 residues in the CDR3. The germline gives CDR1 LNHNV, CDR2 YYDKDF (reference sequence). CDR3 DNA sequence: TGTGCCACCAGCAGAGATGCGGGGTACGAGCAGTACGTC. Translating gives CATSRDAGYEQYV.

The gene calls are TRBV28 and TRBJ1-1; TRBD1 agrees at 8 bases. This CDR3 contains 15 residues. With 4 bases clipped from V and 5 bases from J, the junction kept 9 bases outside the gene matches. CDR1 MDHEN and CDR2 SYDVKM come from the germline V gene. CDR3 residues: CASSSLTRTGTEAFF. The CDR3 DNA sequence: TGTGCCAGCAGTTCCCTCACCCGGACAGGGACTGAAGCTTTCTTT.

The rearrangement joins TRBV6-1 to TRBJ2-2, with a possible D match to TRBD2 (6 bases). V gave up 3 bases and J gave up 4 bases, with 12 bases separating them. This CDR3 is built from 15 residues. CDR1 is MNHNS, CDR2 SASEGT, per germline. CDR3 coding DNA: TGTGCCAGCAGTGAGGCGGGATTTTTCACCGGGGAGCTGTTTTTT. Translated: CASSEAGFFTGELFF.

The rearrangement joins TRBV5-5 to TRBJ1-1; 7 bases map to TRBD1. Trimming cost V 2 bases and J 1 base; bases outside gene matches: 5. CDR1 is SGHKS and CDR2 is YYEKEE in the germline V gene (reference sequence). The CDR3 has 15 amino acids. The CDR3 here is CASSLVHRGNTEAFF. CDR3 DNA: TGTGCCAGCAGCTTAGTACACAGGGGGAACACTGAAGCTTTCTTT.

The chain joins TRBV28 to TRBJ2-7, with 7 bases identical to TRBD2. Germline-derived CDR1 and CDR2 are MDHEN and SYDVKM. The CDR3 covers 14 residues. V shed 7 bases and J 2 bases; nucleotides not matched to a gene: 8. CDR3 residues: CASTLGSGTYEQYF. CDR3 nucleotide sequence: TGTGCCAGCACCTTAGGGAGCGGGACCTACGAGCAGTACTTC.

The V gene is TRBV28, the J gene TRBJ1-4; 8 nucleotides match TRBD1. CDR1 MDHEN and CDR2 SYDVKM come from the germline V gene. Trimming took 5 bases from V and 0 from J; bases not matched to a gene: 20. The CDR3 spans 21 residues. The CDR3 loop reads CASSPFVWGQASAATNEKLFF. DNA for the CDR3: TGTGCCAGCAGTCCTTTTGTATGGGGACAGGCATCAGCGGCAACTAATGAAAAACTGTTTTTT.

The genes are TRBV15 and TRBJ1-2; 7 bases are a match to TRBD1. This CDR3 has 13 residues. Germline V gives CDR1 LNHNV, CDR2 YYDKDF (reference sequence). With 5 bases clipped from V and 7 bases from J, the junction kept 7 bases outside the gene matches. The CDR3 region is CATSVRTGSGYTF. As DNA, the CDR3 is TGTGCCACCAGCGTACGGACAGGAAGTGGCTACACCTTC.

J is TRBJ1-5 and V is TRBV9; 8 bases match TRBD1. In germline, CDR1 is SGDLS, CDR2 YYNGEE. V lost 3 bases to trimming and J lost 1 base; unmatched junction nucleotides: 3. The CDR3 runs 15 residues. CDR3 residues: CASSAGGRSNQPQHF. DNA of the CDR3: TGTGCCAGCAGCGCAGGGGGCCGGAGCAATCAGCCCCAGCATTTT.

The chain employs TRBV27 and TRBJ1-1; TRBD1 agrees at 8 bases. The V and J ends lost 4 bases and 6 bases, in that order; junction bases with no gene match: 10. Germline assignment: CDR1 MNHEY and CDR2 SMNVEV (reference sequence). The CDR3 spans 15 residues. The CDR3 reads CASSYTSGQGSEAFF. In DNA, the CDR3 is TGTGCCAGCAGTTACACGTCAGGACAGGGTTCTGAAGCTTTCTTT.

The chain carries TRBV3-1 (or the pseudogene TRBV3-2) and TRBJ1-5, with 8 bases identical to TRBD1. Looked up from germline, CDR1 is LGHDT and CDR2 is YNNKEL (reference sequence). The CDR3 extends over 16 amino acids. CDR3 DNA sequence: TGTGCTCTGGAGACAGGGGACCCGGATAGCAATCAGCCCCAGCATTTT. Its protein product is CALETGDPDSNQPQHF.

The chain combines TRBV27 with TRBJ1-2; unclear D gene. The CDR3 has 14 residues. Germline V gives CDR1 MNHEY, CDR2 SMNVEV (reference sequence). V gave up 3 bases and J gave up 5 bases, with 13 bases separating them. The CDR3 DNA reads as TGTGCCAGCAGTTTGGGCAACGCTTTGTATGGCTACACCTTC. It is translated as CASSLGNALYGYTF.

This clone was counted between two and nine times. The V call is TRBV12-3 or TRBV12-4, the J call TRBJ1-1, with a possible D match to TRBD1 (5 bases). CDR3 size: 12 residues. Trimming took 5 bases from V and 4 from J, leaving 8 bases between them. The CDR3, as DNA: TGTGCCAGCAGTGGACATTCCACTGAAGCTTTCTTT. This translates into CASSGHSTEAFF.

The chain recombines TRBV27 with TRBJ2-7; TRBD1 matches 8 bases. V shed 6 bases, J shed 2 bases, and the junction held 6 bases outside the gene matches. The germline V gene encodes CDR1 MNHEY and CDR2 SMNVEV (reference sequence). The CDR3 runs to 14 residues. The CDR3 DNA reads TGTGCCAGCAGCCTACAGGGGGGCCCCTACGAGCAGTACTTC. Amino acids: CASSLQGGPYEQYF.

V usage is TRBV27 and J usage is TRBJ2-5; the D gene is possibly TRBD2 (6 bases). V dropped 2 bases and J dropped 7 bases, with 20 bases sitting between them. Per the germline V gene, CDR1 is MNHEY and CDR2 is SMNVEV (reference sequence). The CDR3 is 16 amino acids. CDR3 protein: CASSLDPPGVRGTQYF. The CDR3 DNA follows: TGTGCCAGCAGTTTAGATCCTCCGGGTGTGCGGGGGACCCAGTACTTC.

This chain joins TRBV7-2 and TRBJ1-2; D gene unclear. Trimming removed 2 bases at V and 8 bases at J, with 18 bases between. There are 15 residues in the CDR3. Per germline, CDR1 SGHTA and CDR2 FQGNSA. CDR3 nucleotides: TGTGCCAGCAGCTTATCGCCCGGAGGCCCGGGAGGCTACACCTTC. It translates to CASSLSPGGPGGYTF.